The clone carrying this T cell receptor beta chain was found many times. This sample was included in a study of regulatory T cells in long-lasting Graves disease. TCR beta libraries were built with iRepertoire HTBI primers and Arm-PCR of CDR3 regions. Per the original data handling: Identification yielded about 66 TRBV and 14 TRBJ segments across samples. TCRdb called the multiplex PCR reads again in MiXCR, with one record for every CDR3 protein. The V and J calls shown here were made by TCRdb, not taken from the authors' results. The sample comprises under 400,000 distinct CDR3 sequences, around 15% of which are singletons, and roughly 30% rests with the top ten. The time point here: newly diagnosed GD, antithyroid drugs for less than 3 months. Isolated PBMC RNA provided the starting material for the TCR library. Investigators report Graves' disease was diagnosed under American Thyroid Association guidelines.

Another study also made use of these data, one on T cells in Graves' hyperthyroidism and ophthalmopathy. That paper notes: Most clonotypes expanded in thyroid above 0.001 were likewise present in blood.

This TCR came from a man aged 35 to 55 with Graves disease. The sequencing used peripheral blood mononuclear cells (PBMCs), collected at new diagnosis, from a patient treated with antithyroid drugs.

CDR3 bases: TGTGCCAGCAGGGTCTCAGGGGAAGATACGCAGTATTTT. Translation gives CASRVSGEDTQYF. The genes are TRBV6-2 or TRBV6-3 and TRBJ2-3; a weak D match, TRBD1 (6 bases). With 6 bases removed from V and 5 bases from J, the gap between germline ends came to 12 bases. CDR1 and CDR2 (germline): MNHEY, SVGEGT. CDR3 length: 13 amino acids.